The T cell receptor (beta chain) described here comes from a study of T cell responses to AZD1222 COVID-19 vaccine. Libraries were prepared by immunoSEQ multiplex PCR; TCRdb keeps only in-frame clonotypes and omits some of them. The table includes roughly 180,000 clones, approximately 90% detected once. Per the germline V gene, CDR1 is SQVTM and CDR2 is ANQGSEA. Germline trimming cut 7 bases from V and 4 bases from J; bases unmatched to any gene: 8. The CDR3 is 15 amino acids. The source was peripheral blood, collected on day 0 of AZD1222 vaccination. The J gene is TRBJ2-1, the V gene TRBV29-1; 12 nucleotides align to TRBD1. This receptor was obtained from an adult in good health. This chain's CDR3 is CSARPGQGAYNEQFF. The CDR3 DNA reads as TGCAGCGCGCGACCGGGACAGGGGGCTTACAATGAGCAGTTCTTC.